This is a list of T cell receptor beta chains from one sample in a study of blood T cells in healthy people across ages. TCRdb reanalysed the 5' RACE reads using MiXCR and keeps one entry per CDR3 protein. The data contain fewer than 900,000 distinct CDR3 sequences, roughly 45% of them seen just once; the ten biggest clones take up around a fifth. The sequenced material came from blood. These receptors were taken from a woman aged 55 to 70 in good health. CDR3s include the opening cysteine and the closing phenylalanine or tryptophan. D genes are given only for firm matches. Rows may omit the clone size; those that give it use once, few, many or a size class.

len	v_gene	abundance	d_gene	j_gene	CDR3nt	CDR3aa
13	TRBV3-1	NA	NA	TRBJ2-1	TGTGCCAGCGCGGTAGGGGCTTACAATGAGCAGTTCTTC	CASAVGAYNEQFF
15	TRBV6-5	NA	TRBD2	TRBJ2-1	TGTGCCAGCAGTCCAGCGGGGGGGGAAAACAATGAGCAGTTCTTC	CASSPAGGENNEQFF
13	TRBV20-1	few	TRBD2	TRBJ2-1	TGCAGCGTCAAGCGGGGGGGTATCAATGAGCAGTTCTTC	CSVKRGGINEQFF
14	TRBV12-3/TRBV12-4	NA	NA	TRBJ1-6	TGTGCCAGCAGCAAAGATGTGACTATGTCACCCCTCCACTTT	CASSKDVTMSPLHF
16	TRBV20-1	NA	TRBD2	TRBJ2-2	TGCAGTGCTAGCAGGATTAGCGGGGGGGCTTCTGGGGAGCTGTTTTTT	CSASRISGGASGELFF
14	TRBV27	NA	NA	TRBJ1-5	TGTGCCAGCAGCCTAAGAGTAGGCAATCAGCCCCAGCATTTT	CASSLRVGNQPQHF
14	TRBV2	NA	TRBD1	TRBJ1-2	TGTGCCAGCAGCCAGAGGACAGGCATCTATGGCTACACCTTC	CASSQRTGIYGYTF
15	TRBV20-1	few	TRBD1	TRBJ1-2	TGCAGTGCTAGAGCCCCGGGACAGGGAAAAAAAGGCTACACCTTC	CSARAPGQGKKGYTF
13	TRBV29-1	few	NA	TRBJ2-7	TGCAGCGTAGTCCCTGGACAACACTACGAGCAGTACTTC	CSVVPGQHYEQYF
14	TRBV29-1	few	TRBD2	TRBJ2-7	TGCAGCACACTAGCGGGAGGCACCTTCAATGAGCAGTACTTC	CSTLAGGTFNEQYF
13	TRBV28	NA	NA	TRBJ2-7	TGTGCCAGCAGTCAACTGGATCACAATGAGCAGTACTTC	CASSQLDHNEQYF
16	TRBV21-1	NA	NA	TRBJ2-5	TGTGCCAGCACATCTGGGACAGGGGAATTCCAAGAGACCCAGTACTTC	CASTSGTGEFQETQYF
13	TRBV10-3	NA	NA	TRBJ1-1	TGTGCCATCGCGTGGACAGAAAACACTGAAGCTTTCTTT	CAIAWTENTEAFF
14	TRBV27	NA	NA	TRBJ2-1	TGTGCCAGCAGTTTTGACGATACCTACAATGAGCAGTTCTTC	CASSFDDTYNEQFF
13	TRBV6-2/TRBV6-3	NA	NA	TRBJ2-1	TGTGCCAGCAGTTACTCTCCGGCTCAAGAGCAGTTCTTC	CASSYSPAQEQFF
15	TRBV7-9	NA	NA	TRBJ2-3	TGTGCCAGCAGCGCACCGGGACTGTCCACAGATACGCAGTATTTT	CASSAPGLSTDTQYF
13	TRBV29-1	many	NA	TRBJ1-2	TGCAGCGTCGCCGGGACATCCGGGGAGGGCTACACCTTC	CSVAGTSGEGYTF
15	TRBV9	NA	NA	TRBJ2-5	TGTGCCGGCAGCGTAGAGGGAGACTCCCGAGAGACCCAGTACTTC	CAGSVEGDSRETQYF
14	TRBV5-6	NA	NA	TRBJ1-2	TGTGCCAGCAGCGGGGTAGGGGCTGTCTATGGCTACACCTTC	CASSGVGAVYGYTF
15	TRBV7-3	NA	NA	TRBJ2-3	TGTGCCAGCAGTTCCCGGGGGGCTGGCACAGATACGCAGTATTTT	CASSSRGAGTDTQYF
17	TRBV9	many	TRBD2	TRBJ2-3	TGTGCCAGCAGCCCAGGAGCGGTTAGCGGGGTTACAGATACGCAGTATTTT	CASSPGAVSGVTDTQYF
17	TRBV7-3	NA	TRBD1	TRBJ2-5	TGTGCCAGCAGTGTTAATACAGGGGGCGCAGGTTCTGAGACCCAGTACTTC	CASSVNTGGAGSETQYF
15	TRBV18	few	TRBD1	TRBJ2-5	TGTGCCAGCTCAATGGGACAGGGGGCGGCCCATGAGCAGTACTTC	CASSMGQGAAHEQYF
14	TRBV27	NA	TRBD1	TRBJ2-4	TGTGCCAGCAGTACCGGGACAGGGGGGAACATTCAGTACTTC	CASSTGTGGNIQYF
12	TRBV6-2/TRBV6-3	NA	NA	TRBJ2-7	TGTGCCAGCAGTTACTCGTCCAATGAGCAGTACTTC	CASSYSSNEQYF
14	TRBV7-9	once	NA	TRBJ2-5	TGTGCCAGCAGCAAGGCTAGCTTAGAAGAGACCCAGTACTTC	CASSKASLEETQYF
19	TRBV6-1	few	TRBD1	TRBJ1-2	TGTGCCAGCAGGGTGACAGGGTCTGCTAAGGGGATTCCGGACTATGGCTACACCTTC	CASRVTGSAKGIPDYGYTF
15	TRBV27	NA	NA	TRBJ2-2	TGTGCCAGCAGTCCAGTCTCGGGGTTCACCGGGGAGCTGTTTTTT	CASSPVSGFTGELFF
12	TRBV12-3/TRBV12-4	few	TRBD1	TRBJ1-4	TGTGCCAGCAGAAAAGGGGGCGCAGGACTGTTTTTT	CASRKGGAGLFF
13	TRBV10-2	NA	NA	TRBJ1-2	TGCGCCAGCAGTGGCCGGGGAGGCTATGGCTACACCTTC	CASSGRGGYGYTF
13	TRBV6-1	few	TRBD1	TRBJ1-2	TGTGCCAGGAGGGTGGCAGGGGGCTATGGCTACACCTTC	CARRVAGGYGYTF
15	TRBV7-3	NA	TRBD1	TRBJ2-3	TGTGCCAGCAGCTCATCTACAGGGGAAACAGATACGCAGTATTTT	CASSSSTGETDTQYF
15	TRBV28	NA	TRBD1	TRBJ1-6	TGTGCCAGCAGGTTACAGGGGGCGCGTAATTCACCCCTCCACTTT	CASRLQGARNSPLHF
16	TRBV6-2/TRBV6-3	few	NA	TRBJ1-5	TGTGCCAGCAGTTACGGAGGGCAGGGCCAGAATCAGCCCCAGCATTTT	CASSYGGQGQNQPQHF
15	TRBV14	NA	TRBD1	TRBJ1-2	TGTGCCAGCAGCCGGGACAGGGTAATTCACTATGGCTACACCTTC	CASSRDRVIHYGYTF
13	TRBV11-3	many	NA	TRBJ1-6	TGTGCCAGCAGCTTAATGGCTGGTTCACCCCTCCACTTT	CASSLMAGSPLHF
16	TRBV25-1	few	NA	TRBJ2-1	TGTGCCAGCAGTGACCCCAGCGCGGCCAGGGGACATGAGCAGTTCTTC	CASSDPSAARGHEQFF
11	TRBV19	NA	NA	TRBJ2-1	TGTGCCAGTAGTATCGGGACAAAGCAGTTCTTC	CASSIGTKQFF
15	TRBV9	NA	TRBD1	TRBJ2-7	TGTGCCAGCAGCGTACAGGACAGGGCGGTGGGCGAGCAGTACTTC	CASSVQDRAVGEQYF
12	TRBV13	NA	TRBD1	TRBJ1-1	TGTGCCAGCAGCTTAAGGACAGGGGGAGCTTTCTTT	CASSLRTGGAFF
17	TRBV21-1	NA	NA	TRBJ1-5	TGTGCCAGCAGCAAGATCCTCAAGGGGGCGTCGAATCAGCCCCAGCATTTT	CASSKILKGASNQPQHF
14	TRBV20-1	few	NA	TRBJ1-5	TGCAGTGCTCCGCAGGACTCTACGCCTCAGCCCCAGCATTTT	CSAPQDSTPQPQHF
14	TRBV3-1	NA	TRBD2	TRBJ2-7	TGTGCCGCAAGTACTAGCGGGATGCGGAATGAGCAGTACTTC	CAASTSGMRNEQYF
16	TRBV4-2	many	TRBD2	TRBJ2-5	TGTGCCAGCAGCCAAACCGGACTAGCGGGGCAAGAGACCCAGTACTTC	CASSQTGLAGQETQYF
14	TRBV20-1	few	TRBD1	TRBJ1-1	TGCAGTGCCCGGCCCGGACAGGGGAGAGATGAAGCTTTCTTT	CSARPGQGRDEAFF
16	TRBV20-1	NA	TRBD2	TRBJ2-3	TGCAGTGCTAGGGCGGTAGCGGGAGTATTAACAGATACGCAGTATTTT	CSARAVAGVLTDTQYF
12	TRBV20-1	NA	NA	TRBJ2-1	TGCAGTGCTACCCGGGACACCAATGAGCAGTTCTTC	CSATRDTNEQFF
12	TRBV7-8	NA	NA	TRBJ2-7	TGTGCCAGCAGCTCATGGGACAACGAGCAGTACTTC	CASSSWDNEQYF
11	TRBV24-1	few	NA	TRBJ2-1	TGTGCCACCAGTGGGGTGAATGAGCAGTTCTTC	CATSGVNEQFF
13	TRBV20-1	NA	NA	TRBJ2-3	TGCAGTGCTAGTATCGAAAGCACAGATACGCAGTATTTT	CSASIESTDTQYF
11	TRBV10-3	few	NA	TRBJ2-3	TGTGCCATCAGTGTGTCGGGACTGCAGTATTTT	CAISVSGLQYF
15	TRBV11-2	many	TRBD1	TRBJ1-2	TGTGCCAGCAGCGAGGGACAGGGCGCTAACTATGGCTACACCTTC	CASSEGQGANYGYTF
15	TRBV9	few	NA	TRBJ2-7	TGTGCCAGCAGCGTAGGTGGGACCTCTACCTACGAGCAGTACTTC	CASSVGGTSTYEQYF
13	TRBV6-2/TRBV6-3	NA	NA	TRBJ1-2	TGTGCCAGCAGTTATCGGGAAAACTATGGCTACACCTTC	CASSYRENYGYTF
12	TRBV29-1	NA	TRBD2	TRBJ2-4	TGCAGCGTCATAGCGGGGGTAAACATTCAGTACTTC	CSVIAGVNIQYF
18	TRBV6-4	many	NA	TRBJ2-4	TGTGCCAGCAGTGACCCGCATAAGGGGGAGGTTGCCAAAAACATTCAGTACTTC	CASSDPHKGEVAKNIQYF
12	TRBV7-2	NA	NA	TRBJ2-1	TGTGCCAGCAGCCCCCCTAGCAATGAGCAGTTCTTC	CASSPPSNEQFF
13	TRBV30	once	NA	TRBJ1-2	TGTGCCTGGAGGGGGGAAAATCACTATGGCTACACCTTC	CAWRGENHYGYTF
17	TRBV27	few	NA	TRBJ2-5	TGTGCCAGCAGTTTAAACGCCAGGGCCAGCGGGCAAGAGACCCAGTACTTC	CASSLNARASGQETQYF